One and the same sample provided the 28 T cell receptor beta chains below, sequenced in a study of blood T cell repertoires in COVID-19. Using immunoSEQ multiplex PCR, the repertoire was profiled, and TCRdb retains in-frame clones only, with some absent. In the table there are some 190,000 clones, 65% to 80% of which are singletons. Sequenced: PBMCs or T cells enriched from blood (not recorded which). All receptors come from a woman between 45 and 65 years old with acute COVID-19.

The chain is built from TRBV27 and TRBJ2-2; no clear D gene. The germline V gene encodes CDR1 MNHEY and CDR2 SMNVEV (reference sequence). Trimming took 1 base from V and 9 from J, leaving 12 bases between them. The CDR3 spans 14 residues. In DNA form, the CDR3 reads TGTGCCAGCAGTTTATATTACAGCCAAAGGGAGCTGTTTTTT. Translating it yields CASSLYYSQRELFF.

This chain joins TRBV30 and TRBJ2-3; 9 nucleotides match TRBD2. The germline gives CDR1 GTSNPN, CDR2 SVGIG (reference sequence). The CDR3 runs 15 residues. V shed 5 bases and J 2 bases; nucleotides not matched to a gene: 8. The CDR3 DNA sequence: TGTGCCTGGGTTCGAGCGGGGGGCCACACAGATACGCAGTATTTT. Residues: CAWVRAGGHTDTQYF.

The chain is built from TRBV7-9 and TRBJ1-2; TRBD1 agrees at 7 bases. Germline CDR1 and CDR2: SEHNR and FQNEAQ (reference sequence). The CDR3 is 13 amino acids. The junction had 1 base not matched to a gene; V was cut back by 5 bases and J by 1 base. The CDR3 DNA reads TGTGCCAGCAGCCAGGGGGTTAACTATGGCTACACCTTC. It translates to CASSQGVNYGYTF. Full variable domain (remainder filled in from reference TRBV7-9 and TRBJ1-2): DTGVSQNPRHKITKRGQNVTFRCDPISEHNRLYWYRQTLGQGPEFLTYFQNEAQLEKSRLLSDRFSAERPKGSFSTLEIQRTEQGDSAMYLCASSQGVNYGYTFGSGTRLTVV.

The chain joins TRBV10-2 to TRBJ1-2; possible D gene TRBD1, 6 bases. Germline V gives CDR1 WSHSY, CDR2 SAAADI. V gave up 0 bases and J gave up 4 bases, with 18 bases separating them. The CDR3 has 17 amino acids. The CDR3, as DNA: TGCGCCAGCAGTGAGTCGATTAATGGGGGCTACTCCTATGGCTACACCTTC. The encoded protein is CASSESINGGYSYGYTF.

The gene calls are TRBV11-2 and TRBJ1-1; D possibly corresponds to TRBD1 (5 bases). V gave up 1 base and J gave up 3 bases, with 15 bases separating them. The length of the CDR3 is 16 residues. In germline, CDR1 is SGHAT, CDR2 FQNNGV. CDR3 residues: CASSLAMRGGDTEAFF. The CDR3 DNA sequence: TGTGCCAGCAGCTTAGCTATGAGGGGAGGGGACACTGAAGCTTTCTTT.

This chain joins TRBV7-2 and TRBJ2-5; 12 bases map to TRBD2. Germline-derived CDR1 and CDR2 are SGHTA and FQGNSA. The CDR3 totals 16 residues. The ends lost 2 bases at V and 1 base at J; junction bases unmatched: 2. The DNA for the CDR3 is TGTGCCAGCAGCTTACAGACTAGCGGGGGCCAAGAGACCCAGTACTTC. It is translated as CASSLQTSGGQETQYF. The variable domain in full, completed from reference TRBV7-2 and TRBJ2-5, reads GAGVSQSPSNKVTEKGKDVELRCDPISGHTALYWYRQSLGQGLEFLIYFQGNSAPDKSGLPSDRFSAERTGGSVSTLTIQRTQQEDSAVYLCASSLQTSGGQETQYFGPGTRLLVL.

In this sample, this clone turned up once. This chain connects TRBV19 to TRBJ1-3; 8 bases agree with TRBD1. From germline, CDR1 is LNHDA and CDR2 SQIVND (reference sequence). This CDR3 is built from 14 residues. After removal of 10 bases from V and 4 bases from J, the junction contained 9 bases not matched to a gene. As DNA, the CDR3 is TGTGCCACCCAGAAGGGGACAGGCGGAAACACCATATATTTT. Translating gives CATQKGTGGNTIYF. Full variable domain (rest looked up from reference TRBV19 and TRBJ1-3): DGGITQSPKYLFRKEGQNVTLSCEQNLNHDAMYWYRQDPGQGLRLIYYSQIVNDFQKGDIAEGYSVSREKKESFPLTVTSAQKNPTAFYLCATQKGTGGNTIYFGEGSWLTVV.

This sequence joins TRBV27 and TRBJ1-6; a possible D gene is TRBD1 (5 bases). The CDR3 is 13 amino acids. V lost 6 bases, J lost 7 bases, and 10 bases lay in between. CDR1 is MNHEY, CDR2 SMNVEV, per germline (reference sequence). The CDR3 region has the DNA TGTGCCAGCAGCCGGGACTGGAATTCACCCCTCCACTTT. This codes for CASSRDWNSPLHF.

The chain couples TRBV6-4 to TRBJ1-2, with a tentative D call TRBD1 (6 bases). Germline V gene data show CDR1 as MRHNA and CDR2 as SNTAGT. The V gene lost 2 bases and the J gene lost 7 bases, with 11 bases spanning the gap. The CDR3 runs 13 residues. DNA for the CDR3: TGTGCCAGCAGTGACCAGGACAGAGGTGGCTACACCTTC. This gives the protein CASSDQDRGGYTF.

The rearrangement uses TRBV28 and TRBJ1-5; 10 nucleotides line up with TRBD1. CDR1 and CDR2 (germline): MDHEN, SYDVKM. Losses at the gene ends were 6 bases for V and 3 bases for J; bases not matched to a gene: 8. This CDR3 region has 16 residues. The DNA of the CDR3 is TGTGCCAGCAGCACACCCGGACAGGGGGTCAATCAGCCCCAGCATTTT. Translating it yields CASSTPGQGVNQPQHF.

The chain employs TRBV6-5 and TRBJ1-2; tentative D call: TRBD1 (5 bases). The V gene's germline CDR1 is MNHEY and CDR2 SVGAGI. This CDR3 contains 15 residues. Trimming took off 2 bases at V and 7 bases at J, with 17 bases between the two ends. CDR3 sequence reads: CASSYLWRAQGGYTF. Written as DNA, the CDR3 is TGTGCCAGCAGTTACCTTTGGAGGGCCCAGGGTGGCTACACCTTC.

This clone was picked up a small number of times. The chain joins TRBV30 to TRBJ1-1; a possible D gene is TRBD1 (5 bases). V dropped 4 bases and J dropped 4 bases, with 13 bases sitting between them. Germline V CDR1 and CDR2: GTSNPN, SVGIG (reference sequence). The CDR3 loop spans 13 amino acids. Here the CDR3 reads CAWNWGEGTEAFF. The CDR3 nucleotides are TGTGCCTGGAACTGGGGGGAGGGCACTGAAGCTTTCTTT.

The chain uses TRBV9 and TRBJ1-2; 8 bases map to TRBD1. Looked up from germline, CDR1 is SGDLS and CDR2 is YYNGEE. V was pared by 4 bases and J by 10 bases, with 12 bases of the junction left unmatched. The CDR3 extends over 14 amino acids. The CDR3 region is CASSSGQGDFYYTF. The CDR3 coding sequence is TGTGCCAGCAGCTCCGGACAGGGTGACTTTTACTACACCTTC.

The chain has TRBV28 and TRBJ1-4, with 8 bases fitting TRBD1. Germline values: CDR1 MDHEN, CDR2 SYDVKM. With 5 bases clipped from V and 4 bases from J, the junction kept 3 bases outside the gene matches. The CDR3 totals 14 residues. CDR3 loop: CASSGTGVNEKLFF. The CDR3 DNA follows: TGTGCCAGCAGTGGGACAGGAGTTAATGAAAAACTGTTTTTT.

V and J are TRBV19 and TRBJ1-2; 9 positions match TRBD1. The V gene end was trimmed by 9 bases and the J gene end by 5 bases; junction bases not matched to a gene: 22. The V gene's germline CDR1 is LNHDA and CDR2 SQIVND (reference sequence). There are 18 residues in the CDR3. CDR3 DNA: TGTGCCAGCACGAACCCGGAGCCGCCGAGGGGACAGGGATATGGCTACACCTTC. Translating gives CASTNPEPPRGQGYGYTF. Complete variable domain (other parts from reference TRBV19 and TRBJ1-2): DGGITQSPKYLFRKEGQNVTLSCEQNLNHDAMYWYRQDPGQGLRLIYYSQIVNDFQKGDIAEGYSVSREKKESFPLTVTSAQKNPTAFYLCASTNPEPPRGQGYGYTFGSGTRLTVV.

This chain uses TRBV13 with TRBJ1-2; 7 bases agree with TRBD1. Germline V gene data show CDR1 as PRHDT and CDR2 as FYEKMQ (reference sequence). The CDR3 runs 14 residues. Losses at the gene ends were 5 bases for V and 6 bases for J; bases not matched to a gene: 9. CDR3 in amino acids: CASSQAGGHNGYTF. In DNA, the CDR3 is TGTGCCAGCAGCCAGGCAGGGGGGCATAATGGCTACACCTTC.

This rearrangement joins TRBV7-2 to TRBJ2-1; 12 nucleotides align to TRBD2. CDR1 is SGHTA, CDR2 FQGNSA, per germline. V was pared by 5 bases and J by 9 bases, with 11 bases of the junction left unmatched. This CDR3 is 16 amino acids long. In nucleotides, the CDR3 is TGTGCCAGCAGCATTACTAGCGGGGGGTTCAGTGTTGAGCAGTTCTTC. Encoded protein: CASSITSGGFSVEQFF.

J is TRBJ2-1 and V is TRBV4-2; D uncertain. This CDR3 comprises 14 residues. The V and J ends lost 2 bases and 12 bases respectively, with 17 bases between them. Germline CDR1 reads LGHNA; CDR2 reads YNFKEQ. This CDR3 is CASSQPPAAGVQFF. The CDR3 nucleotides read TGTGCCAGCAGCCAACCACCGGCGGCCGGTGTGCAGTTCTTC.

The chain couples TRBV6-2 or TRBV6-3 to TRBJ1-3; D call uncertain. CDR3 length: 15 residues. The germline gives CDR1 MNHEY, CDR2 SVGEGT. V gave up 2 bases and J gave up 0 bases, with 8 bases separating them. CDR3: CASSYEVSSGNTIYF. CDR3 DNA sequence: TGTGCCAGCAGTTACGAAGTTAGCTCTGGAAACACCATATATTTT.

The V and J genes are TRBV5-1 and TRBJ2-3, with D unclear. Trimming cost V 3 bases and J 3 bases, with 14 bases left between them. The germline V gene encodes CDR1 SGHRS and CDR2 YFSETQ. This CDR3 has 15 amino acids. The chain's CDR3 is CASSSAGFGTDTQYF. Here the CDR3 DNA reads TGCGCCAGCAGCTCCGCCGGTTTCGGGACAGATACGCAGTATTTT.

This clone came up once. The chain couples TRBV28 to TRBJ2-7, with 10 bases fitting TRBD1. V was clipped by 5 bases and J by 2 bases; unmatched bases: 6. Germline V CDR1 and CDR2: MDHEN, SYDVKM. The CDR3 runs to 15 residues. The CDR3 DNA reads TGTGCCAGCAGTGTTACCGGACAGGGGGCCTACGAGCAGTACGTC. Protein product: CASSVTGQGAYEQYV.

Many counts were recorded for this clone. The chain carries TRBV7-3 and TRBJ2-2, with 9 bases matching TRBD1. This CDR3 is 14 amino acids long. V lost 4 bases to trimming and J lost 7 bases; unmatched junction nucleotides: 4. Looked up from germline, CDR1 is SGHTA and CDR2 is FQGTGA. This chain's CDR3 is CASSSGQGHGELFF. CDR3 bases: TGTGCCAGCAGCTCAGGACAGGGGCACGGGGAGCTGTTTTTT. Full variable domain (rest looked up from reference TRBV7-3 and TRBJ2-2): GAGVSQTPSNKVTEKGKYVELRCDPISGHTALYWYRQSLGQGPEFLIYFQGTGAADDSGLPNDRFFAVRPEGSVSTLKIQRTERGDSAVYLCASSSGQGHGELFFGEGSRLTVL.

This clone showed up just once. The genes are TRBV18 and TRBJ1-6, with a weak D call TRBD1 (6 bases). CDR1 and CDR2 from the germline V gene are KGHSH and LQKENI. The ends were cut back, 5 bases at V and 9 bases at J, with 14 bases in the middle. CDR3 length: 14 residues. CDR3 residues: CASSSGQPSSPLHF. The CDR3 DNA reads TGTGCCAGCTCATCGGGACAACCGAGTTCACCCCTCCACTTT.

This CDR3 is CASSSGQGYEQYV. CDR3 in DNA: TGTGCCAGCAGTTCAGGACAGGGATACGAGCAGTACGTC. The chain has TRBV28 and TRBJ2-7, with 8 bases that match TRBD1. The V segment lost 4 bases and the J segment 4 bases; nucleotides outside the gene matches: 3. The CDR3 is 13 residues long. Germline-derived CDR1 and CDR2 are MDHEN and SYDVKM.

For this clone: Other DNA sequences in this specimen translate into the identical CDR3. The V and J genes are TRBV18 and TRBJ2-5; a weak D match, TRBD2 (6 bases). The ends were cut back, 2 bases at V and 5 bases at J, with 6 bases in the middle. The germline V gene encodes CDR1 KGHSH and CDR2 LQKENI. This CDR3 is built from 12 residues. The CDR3 DNA sequence: TGTGCCAGCTCACCAGGGGGGGAGACCCAGTACTTC. Its translation: CASSPGGETQYF.

The chain is built from TRBV6-5 and TRBJ2-7, with TRBD1 matching over 8 bases. Germline V gene data show CDR1 as MNHEY and CDR2 as SVGAGI. CDR3 length: 15 amino acids. Losses at the gene ends were 5 bases for V and 5 bases for J; bases not matched to a gene: 11. In DNA form, the CDR3 reads TGTGCCAGCAGTAGGGACAGGATCGACTTCAACGAGCAGTACGTC. It is translated as CASSRDRIDFNEQYV.

This chain links TRBV2 with TRBJ1-4; no clear D gene. V was pared by 3 bases and J by 7 bases, with 15 bases between. Germline assignment: CDR1 SNHLY and CDR2 FYNNEI. This CDR3 has 15 amino acids. Here the CDR3 DNA reads TGTGCCAGCAGTGACGGTGAGGGCTCATCTGAAAAACTGTTTTTT. Protein product: CASSDGEGSSEKLFF.

As DNA, the CDR3 is TGTGCCAGCAGTATGTGGGACTCCCTAAATCAACAGCATTTT. Encoded protein: CASSMWDSLNQQHF. The chain is built from TRBV2 and TRBJ1-5; weak D call: TRBD1 (5 bases). V was trimmed by 5 bases and J by 13 bases, leaving 21 bases between them. There are 14 residues in the CDR3. The V gene's germline CDR1 is SNHLY and CDR2 FYNNEI.